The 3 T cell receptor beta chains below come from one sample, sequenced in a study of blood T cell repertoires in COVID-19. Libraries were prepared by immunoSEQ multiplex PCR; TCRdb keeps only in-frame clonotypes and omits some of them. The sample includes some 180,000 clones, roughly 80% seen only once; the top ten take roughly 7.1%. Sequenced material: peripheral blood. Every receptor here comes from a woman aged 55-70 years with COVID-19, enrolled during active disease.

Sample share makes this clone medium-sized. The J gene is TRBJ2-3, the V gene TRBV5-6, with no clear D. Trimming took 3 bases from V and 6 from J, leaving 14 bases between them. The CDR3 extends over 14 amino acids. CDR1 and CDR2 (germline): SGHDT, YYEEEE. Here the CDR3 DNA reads TGTGCCAGCAGCTACGGGTCCACCACGGATACGCAGTATTTT. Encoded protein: CASSYGSTTDTQYF. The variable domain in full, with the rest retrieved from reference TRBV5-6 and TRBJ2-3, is DAGVTQSPTHLIKTRGQQVTLRCSPKSGHDTVSWYQQALGQGPQFIFQYYEEEERQRGNFPDRFSGHQFPNYSSELNVNALLLGDSALYLCASSYGSTTDTQYFGPGTRLTVL.

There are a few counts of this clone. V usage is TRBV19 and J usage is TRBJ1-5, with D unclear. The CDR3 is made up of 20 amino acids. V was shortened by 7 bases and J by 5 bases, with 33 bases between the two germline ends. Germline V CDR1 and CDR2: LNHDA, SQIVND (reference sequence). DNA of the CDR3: TGTGCCAGTACCTCACTTGTCAGCTACAGTACCTCGTCCTCTGATCAGCCCCAGCATTTT. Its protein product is CASTSLVSYSTSSSDQPQHF.

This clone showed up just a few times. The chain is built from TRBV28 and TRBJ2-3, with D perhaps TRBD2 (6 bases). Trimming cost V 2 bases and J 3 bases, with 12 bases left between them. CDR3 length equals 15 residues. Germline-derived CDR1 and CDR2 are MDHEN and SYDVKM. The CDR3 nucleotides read TGTGCCAGCAGTTTAGCGGGGATGCGAACAGATACGCAGTATTTT. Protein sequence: CASSLAGMRTDTQYF.